This T cell receptor (beta chain) was identified during a study of blood T cell repertoires in COVID-19. Germline lookup yields CDR1 SGHRS and CDR2 YFSETQ. J was trimmed by 2 bases and V by 2 bases; bases with no gene match: 5. CDR3 length equals 15 residues. This table comes from immunoSEQ multiplex PCR, and its TCRdb copy is limited to in-frame clones, with some not included. The repertoire holds 90,000 to 100,000 clones, with around 80% as singletons. This clone was found a few times. The source material was peripheral blood. This receptor was identified in a man in his sixties or seventies with acute or convalescent COVID-19. The chain links TRBV5-1 to TRBJ2-7, with 9 positions matching TRBD1. CDR3 sequence (DNA): TGCGCCAGCAGCTTCCGGGACAGGGTCACCTACGAGCAGTACTTC. Translation gives CASSFRDRVTYEQYF.